The rows below give T cell receptor beta chains drawn from one sample of a study of blood T cell repertoires in COVID-19. Sequencing was performed with immunoSEQ multiplex PCR; in TCRdb, only in-frame clones are kept and a portion is missing. Among roughly 97,000 clones, less than 95% were seen once, and the ten largest hold 1.5% to 2%. Sequencing used peripheral blood. Every receptor here comes from a man aged 60 to 69 with acute or convalescent COVID-19. CDR3s include the opening cysteine and the closing phenylalanine or tryptophan. D genes are given only for firm matches. Size is stated for part of the rows, as once, few or many counts, or as a class when the clone is expanded.

abundance: NA; d_gene: NA; j_gene: TRBJ1-2; v_gene: TRBV29-1; CDR3nt: TGCAGCGTTGAAGGGACAGCTAACTATGGCTACACCTTC; CDR3aa: CSVEGTANYGYTF
abundance: NA; d_gene: NA; j_gene: TRBJ1-1; v_gene: TRBV5-1; CDR3nt: TGCGCCAGCAGGGAGGGCGGCGCGAACGAAGAAGCTTTCTTT; CDR3aa: CASREGGANEEAFF
abundance: NA; d_gene: TRBD1; j_gene: TRBJ1-1; v_gene: TRBV7-2; CDR3nt: TGTGCCAGCAGCCGGGACAGATTAATGAACACTGAAGCTTTCTTT; CDR3aa: CASSRDRLMNTEAFF
abundance: NA; d_gene: TRBD1; j_gene: TRBJ2-3; v_gene: TRBV24-1; CDR3nt: TGTGCCACCAGCGGGACAGGGGGAGGGACAGATACGCAGTATTTT; CDR3aa: CATSGTGGGTDTQYF
abundance: NA; d_gene: NA; j_gene: TRBJ1-1; v_gene: TRBV6-5; CDR3nt: TGTGCCAGCAGCCCCCGGGGGACTTTGAACACTGAAGCTTTCTTT; CDR3aa: CASSPRGTLNTEAFF
abundance: NA; d_gene: TRBD1; j_gene: TRBJ1-2; v_gene: TRBV6-1; CDR3nt: TGTGCCAGCAGTGAACTTCAGGGGGCCGCCTCTAAATATAACTATGGCTACACCTTC; CDR3aa: CASSELQGAASKYNYGYTF
abundance: few; d_gene: NA; j_gene: TRBJ1-1; v_gene: TRBV6-5; CDR3nt: TGTGCCAGCGAAACAATGGGGGGCACTGAAGCTTTCTTT; CDR3aa: CASETMGGTEAFF
abundance: once; d_gene: NA; j_gene: TRBJ1-1; v_gene: TRBV7-8; CDR3nt: TGTGCCAGCAGATGGGGGGGAAACACTGAAGCTTTCTTT; CDR3aa: CASRWGGNTEAFF
abundance: NA; d_gene: NA; j_gene: TRBJ1-1; v_gene: TRBV18; CDR3nt: TGTGCCAGCTCACCCATCTCGGCGGCAGGGACTATGAACACTGAAGCTTTCTTT; CDR3aa: CASSPISAAGTMNTEAFF
abundance: NA; d_gene: NA; j_gene: TRBJ2-1; v_gene: TRBV29-1; CDR3nt: TGCAGCGTTGAGGGAGTGGGTCACCTCTACAATGAGCAGTTCTTC; CDR3aa: CSVEGVGHLYNEQFF
abundance: once; d_gene: TRBD1; j_gene: TRBJ1-4; v_gene: TRBV30; CDR3nt: TGTGCCTGGACACGACAGGGGGATGAAAAACTGTTTTTT; CDR3aa: CAWTRQGDEKLFF
abundance: NA; d_gene: TRBD1; j_gene: TRBJ1-2; v_gene: TRBV6-5; CDR3nt: TGTGCCAGCAGTACCGACAGGGGCTATGGCTACACCTTC; CDR3aa: CASSTDRGYGYTF
abundance: NA; d_gene: TRBD2; j_gene: TRBJ2-1; v_gene: TRBV6-5; CDR3nt: TGTGCCAGCAGTTACTCACTAGCTAGCGGGGAAAATGAGCAGTTCTTC; CDR3aa: CASSYSLASGENEQFF
abundance: once; d_gene: NA; j_gene: TRBJ1-2; v_gene: TRBV2; CDR3nt: TGTGCCAGCAGTGTAACAGGGTATGGCTACACCTTC; CDR3aa: CASSVTGYGYTF
abundance: NA; d_gene: NA; j_gene: TRBJ1-3; v_gene: TRBV4-2; CDR3nt: TGTGCCAGCAGCCAAGACCCCGGGAACGGAAACACCATATATTTT; CDR3aa: CASSQDPGNGNTIYF